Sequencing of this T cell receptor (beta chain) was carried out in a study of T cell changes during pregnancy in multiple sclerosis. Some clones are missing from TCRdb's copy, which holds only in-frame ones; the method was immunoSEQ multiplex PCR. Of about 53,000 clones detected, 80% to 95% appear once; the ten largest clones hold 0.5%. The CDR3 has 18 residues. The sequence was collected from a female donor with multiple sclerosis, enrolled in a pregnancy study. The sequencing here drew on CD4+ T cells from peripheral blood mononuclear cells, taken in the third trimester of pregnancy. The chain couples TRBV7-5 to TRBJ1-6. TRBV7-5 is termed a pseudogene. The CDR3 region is CARSLGVAALLYNSPLHF. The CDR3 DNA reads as TGTGCCAGAAGCTTAGGGGTTGCGGCCCTATTATATAATTCACCCCTCCACTTT.